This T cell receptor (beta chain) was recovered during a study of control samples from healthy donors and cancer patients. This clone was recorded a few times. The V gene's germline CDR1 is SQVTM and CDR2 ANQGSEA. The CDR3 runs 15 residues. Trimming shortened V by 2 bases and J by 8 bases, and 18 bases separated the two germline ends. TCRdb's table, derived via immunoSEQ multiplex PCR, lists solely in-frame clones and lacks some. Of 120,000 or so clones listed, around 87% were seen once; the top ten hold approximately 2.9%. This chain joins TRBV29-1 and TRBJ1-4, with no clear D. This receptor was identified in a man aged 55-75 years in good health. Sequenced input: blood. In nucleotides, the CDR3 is TGCAGCGTTGAACTGGGAGCTGGGTTGGAAGAAAAACTGTTTTTT. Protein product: CSVELGAGLEEKLFF.